This T cell receptor beta chain was sequenced during a study of T cell changes during pregnancy in multiple sclerosis. This table comes from immunoSEQ multiplex PCR, and its TCRdb copy is limited to in-frame clones, with some not included. The sample yields about 80,000 clones, just over 90% seen once. The CDR3 extends over 14 amino acids. V lost 1 base, J lost 6 bases, and 10 bases lay in between. Per the germline V gene, CDR1 is SGHVS and CDR2 is FNYEAQ. The TCR originated in a female donor with multiple sclerosis, enrolled in a pregnancy study. The rearrangement uses TRBV7-6 and TRBJ1-5; D uncertain. The input for sequencing was peripheral blood, taken before pregnancy. The CDR3 protein is CASSLGPSSQPQHF. In nucleotides, the CDR3 is TGTGCCAGCAGCTTAGGGCCTTCCAGTCAGCCCCAGCATTTT.